This is a list of T cell receptor beta chains from one sample in a study of Ad26.COV2.S vaccination and SARS-CoV-2 variants. Here immunoSEQ multiplex PCR was the method, and the copy in TCRdb shows in-frame clones only, minus some. The sample has 400,000 or so clones, around nine tenths seen once; the top ten hold 3% to 4.5%. The sample consisted of peripheral blood, taken in a trial of Ad26.COV2.S vaccine versus placebo. The receptors derive from a person aged 18 to 65 who received the Ad26.COV2.S COVID-19 vaccine or a placebo. The CDR3 runs from the conserved cysteine through the conserved F or W. The order of the fields is CDR3 protein, CDR3 DNA, CDR3 length, V gene, J gene, D gene, clone size. A D gene is named only where the DNA matches it firmly. Clone size is not always given. Where it is, it says once, few, many or a class for expanded clones.

CDR3 protein: CAWIRIRWANTEAFF
CDR3 DNA: TGTGCCTGGATACGCATACGCTGGGCGAACACTGAAGCTTTCTTT
CDR3 length: 15
V gene: TRBV30
J gene: TRBJ1-1
D gene: NA
clone size: NA

CDR3 protein: CASSYSGQRNSPLHF
CDR3 DNA: TGTGCCAGCAGTTACTCGGGACAGCGTAATTCACCCCTCCACTTT
CDR3 length: 15
V gene: TRBV6-2/TRBV6-3
J gene: TRBJ1-6
D gene: TRBD1
clone size: NA

CDR3 protein: CASSSLGGNTIYF
CDR3 DNA: TGTGCCAGCAGCTCTCTGGGAGGAAACACCATATATTTT
CDR3 length: 13
V gene: TRBV5-6
J gene: TRBJ1-3
D gene: NA
clone size: NA

CDR3 protein: CASSPGGSRRAFF
CDR3 DNA: TGTGCCAGCAGCCCGGGGGGATCCAGGCGAGCTTTCTTT
CDR3 length: 13
V gene: TRBV12-3/TRBV12-4
J gene: TRBJ1-1
D gene: NA
clone size: NA

CDR3 protein: CASSILGNQETQYF
CDR3 DNA: TGTGCCAGTAGTATTTTGGGGAATCAAGAGACCCAGTACTTC
CDR3 length: 14
V gene: TRBV19
J gene: TRBJ2-5
D gene: NA
clone size: NA

CDR3 protein: CATSDSGLLTNEKLFF
CDR3 DNA: TGTGCCACCAGTGATTCGGGCCTTCTAACTAATGAAAAACTGTTTTTT
CDR3 length: 16
V gene: TRBV24-1
J gene: TRBJ1-4
D gene: NA
clone size: NA

CDR3 protein: CATSRAAGIGTANLMNTEAFF
CDR3 DNA: TGTGCCACCAGCAGAGCCGCGGGGATCGGGACAGCAAATCTCATGAACACTGAAGCTTTCTTT
CDR3 length: 21
V gene: TRBV15
J gene: TRBJ1-1
D gene: TRBD1
clone size: NA

CDR3 protein: CASSLGTPGREQYF
CDR3 DNA: TGTGCCAGCAGCTTGGGGACCCCGGGGAGGGAGCAGTACTTC
CDR3 length: 14
V gene: TRBV5-6
J gene: TRBJ2-7
D gene: NA
clone size: NA

CDR3 protein: CASSKRVFSPLHF
CDR3 DNA: TGTGCCAGCAGCAAACGAGTATTTTCACCCCTCCACTTT
CDR3 length: 13
V gene: TRBV7-2
J gene: TRBJ1-6
D gene: NA
clone size: NA

CDR3 protein: CATSDFFGGPYMITDTQYF
CDR3 DNA: TGTGCCACCAGTGATTTTTTCGGGGGCCCGTACATGATAACAGATACGCAGTATTTT
CDR3 length: 19
V gene: TRBV24-1
J gene: TRBJ2-3
D gene: NA
clone size: NA

CDR3 protein: CASSMAGGDFYSNQPQHF
CDR3 DNA: TGTGCCAGTAGTATGGCCGGGGGGGACTTCTATAGCAATCAGCCCCAGCATTTT
CDR3 length: 18
V gene: TRBV19
J gene: TRBJ1-5
D gene: NA
clone size: NA

CDR3 protein: CASSLQGSYGYTF
CDR3 DNA: TGCGCCAGCAGCTTGCAGGGGAGCTATGGCTACACCTTC
CDR3 length: 13
V gene: TRBV5-1
J gene: TRBJ1-2
D gene: NA
clone size: NA

CDR3 protein: CASSFLQGAGETQYF
CDR3 DNA: TGTGCCAGCAGCTTTCTCCAGGGGGCAGGAGAGACCCAGTACTTC
CDR3 length: 15
V gene: TRBV7-9
J gene: TRBJ2-5
D gene: TRBD1
clone size: NA

CDR3 protein: CASSTLGQGSTEAFF
CDR3 DNA: TGTGCCAGCAGCACCCTAGGACAGGGGAGCACTGAAGCTTTCTTT
CDR3 length: 15
V gene: TRBV21-1
J gene: TRBJ1-1
D gene: NA
clone size: NA

CDR3 protein: CASSIRLNEKLFF
CDR3 DNA: TGTGCCAGTAGTATTAGGCTTAATGAAAAACTGTTTTTT
CDR3 length: 13
V gene: TRBV19
J gene: TRBJ1-4
D gene: NA
clone size: NA

CDR3 protein: CASSYTESNQPQHF
CDR3 DNA: TGTGCCAGCAGTTACACCGAGTCCAATCAGCCCCAGCATTTT
CDR3 length: 14
V gene: TRBV6-6
J gene: TRBJ1-5
D gene: NA
clone size: NA

CDR3 protein: CASSPSGTVYEQYF
CDR3 DNA: TGTGCCAGTAGCCCGTCCGGGACAGTCTACGAGCAGTACTTC
CDR3 length: 14
V gene: TRBV19
J gene: TRBJ2-7
D gene: TRBD1
clone size: NA

CDR3 protein: CASSLTRDSNNEQFF
CDR3 DNA: TGTGCCAGCAGCTTAACCCGGGATTCTAACAATGAGCAGTTCTTC
CDR3 length: 15
V gene: TRBV11-2
J gene: TRBJ2-1
D gene: NA
clone size: NA

CDR3 protein: CASSRDRGFRNSPLHF
CDR3 DNA: TGTGCCAGCAGCCGGGACAGGGGGTTTAGGAATTCACCCCTCCACTTT
CDR3 length: 16
V gene: TRBV3-1/TRBV3-2
J gene: TRBJ1-6
D gene: TRBD1
clone size: few

CDR3 protein: CASTSGGDRGLNQPQHF
CDR3 DNA: TGTGCCAGTACCTCAGGGGGAGACAGGGGTTTAAATCAGCCCCAGCATTTT
CDR3 length: 17
V gene: TRBV19
J gene: TRBJ1-5
D gene: TRBD1
clone size: NA

CDR3 protein: CASRLGGSPLHF
CDR3 DNA: TGTGCCAGCAGGTTGGGTGGTTCACCCCTCCACTTT
CDR3 length: 12
V gene: TRBV11-2
J gene: TRBJ1-6
D gene: NA
clone size: NA

CDR3 protein: CASSLKDSPLHF
CDR3 DNA: TGTGCCAGCAGCCTCAAGGATTCACCCCTCCACTTT
CDR3 length: 12
V gene: TRBV14
J gene: TRBJ1-6
D gene: NA
clone size: NA

CDR3 protein: CASSLGTAPGYTF
CDR3 DNA: TGTGCCAGCAGCTTGGGGACAGCCCCTGGCTACACCTTC
CDR3 length: 13
V gene: TRBV5-6
J gene: TRBJ1-2
D gene: NA
clone size: NA

CDR3 protein: CASSEAEGFGNTIYF
CDR3 DNA: TGTGCCAGCAGTGAAGCTGAGGGGTTTGGAAACACCATATATTTT
CDR3 length: 15
V gene: TRBV6-1
J gene: TRBJ1-3
D gene: NA
clone size: once

CDR3 protein: CASSQRSKTDTQYF
CDR3 DNA: TGCGCCAGCAGCCAAAGGTCCAAAACAGATACGCAGTATTTT
CDR3 length: 14
V gene: TRBV4-3
J gene: TRBJ2-3
D gene: NA
clone size: NA

CDR3 protein: CASSDSGGTDTQYF
CDR3 DNA: TGCGCCAGCAGTGACAGCGGGGGAACAGATACGCAGTATTTT
CDR3 length: 14
V gene: TRBV10-2
J gene: TRBJ2-3
D gene: TRBD2
clone size: NA

CDR3 protein: CASRDQTSGETQYF
CDR3 DNA: TGTGCCAGCAGGGACCAGACTAGCGGTGAGACCCAGTACTTC
CDR3 length: 14
V gene: TRBV2
J gene: TRBJ2-5
D gene: TRBD2
clone size: once

CDR3 protein: CSVAHRTVSTDTQYF
CDR3 DNA: TGCAGCGTTGCACACCGGACAGTCTCCACAGATACGCAGTATTTT
CDR3 length: 15
V gene: TRBV29-1
J gene: TRBJ2-3
D gene: NA
clone size: NA

CDR3 protein: CASSLGLAIYTQYF
CDR3 DNA: TGTGCCAGCAGCTTGGGACTAGCGATCTATACGCAGTATTTT
CDR3 length: 14
V gene: TRBV5-8
J gene: TRBJ2-3
D gene: TRBD2
clone size: NA

CDR3 protein: CATSRDRGLQPQHF
CDR3 DNA: TGTGCCACCAGCAGGGACAGGGGGCTTCAGCCCCAGCATTTT
CDR3 length: 14
V gene: TRBV15
J gene: TRBJ1-5
D gene: TRBD1
clone size: NA

CDR3 protein: CASSTQIQNNEKLFF
CDR3 DNA: TGTGCCAGCAGCACACAAATACAAAATAATGAAAAACTGTTTTTT
CDR3 length: 15
V gene: TRBV9
J gene: TRBJ1-4
D gene: NA
clone size: NA

CDR3 protein: CASSLDGGGANEQYF
CDR3 DNA: TGTGCCAGCAGCTTAGACGGCGGGGGGGCGAACGAGCAGTACTTC
CDR3 length: 15
V gene: TRBV11-3
J gene: TRBJ2-7
D gene: TRBD2
clone size: NA

CDR3 protein: CASSLSGGGARDIQYF
CDR3 DNA: TGCGCCAGCAGCTTGTCTGGCGGGGGGGCGAGGGACATTCAGTACTTC
CDR3 length: 16
V gene: TRBV5-1
J gene: TRBJ2-4
D gene: TRBD2
clone size: NA

CDR3 protein: CATPPEGDKTNEKLFF
CDR3 DNA: TGTGCCACCCCACCCGAGGGGGATAAAACTAATGAAAAACTGTTTTTT
CDR3 length: 16
V gene: TRBV24-1
J gene: TRBJ1-4
D gene: NA
clone size: NA

CDR3 protein: CASGLWGLRSSTDTQYF
CDR3 DNA: TGTGCTAGTGGTTTGTGGGGACTTAGGTCTAGCACAGATACGCAGTATTTT
CDR3 length: 17
V gene: TRBV12-5
J gene: TRBJ2-3
D gene: NA
clone size: NA

CDR3 protein: CASSFGMYRASDGYTF
CDR3 DNA: TGTGCCAGCAGCTTTGGGATGTACCGGGCATCAGATGGCTACACCTTC
CDR3 length: 16
V gene: TRBV7-6
J gene: TRBJ1-2
D gene: NA
clone size: NA

CDR3 protein: CASSLTRGSNQPQHF
CDR3 DNA: TGCGCCAGCAGCCTAACCCGGGGGAGCAATCAGCCCCAGCATTTT
CDR3 length: 15
V gene: TRBV5-1
J gene: TRBJ1-5
D gene: NA
clone size: NA

CDR3 protein: CASSLGGGTYNEQFF
CDR3 DNA: TGCGCCAGCAGCTTGGGCGGGGGAACCTACAATGAGCAGTTCTTC
CDR3 length: 15
V gene: TRBV5-1
J gene: TRBJ2-1
D gene: TRBD2
clone size: NA

CDR3 protein: CASSKDRGNEKLFF
CDR3 DNA: TGTGCCAGTAGTAAGGACAGAGGTAATGAAAAACTGTTTTTT
CDR3 length: 14
V gene: TRBV19
J gene: TRBJ1-4
D gene: NA
clone size: once

CDR3 protein: CASSPGGEWSEKLFF
CDR3 DNA: TGCGCCAGCAGCCCCGGGGGGGAATGGAGTGAAAAACTGTTTTTT
CDR3 length: 15
V gene: TRBV5-1
J gene: TRBJ1-4
D gene: NA
clone size: NA

CDR3 protein: CSVGRVENTEAFF
CDR3 DNA: TGCAGCGTTGGGCGAGTCGAGAACACTGAAGCTTTCTTT
CDR3 length: 13
V gene: TRBV29-1
J gene: TRBJ1-1
D gene: NA
clone size: NA

CDR3 protein: CASSQSMGARSNYGYTF
CDR3 DNA: TGCGCCAGCAGCCAGTCTATGGGGGCCAGATCTAACTATGGCTACACCTTC
CDR3 length: 17
V gene: TRBV4-1
J gene: TRBJ1-2
D gene: NA
clone size: NA

CDR3 protein: CASSLVVRNYGYTF
CDR3 DNA: TGCGCCAGCAGCTTGGTGGTCAGGAACTATGGCTACACCTTC
CDR3 length: 14
V gene: TRBV5-1
J gene: TRBJ1-2
D gene: NA
clone size: NA

CDR3 protein: CASSRGQGSEKLFF
CDR3 DNA: TGCGCCAGCAGCCGAGGACAGGGCTCTGAAAAACTGTTTTTT
CDR3 length: 14
V gene: TRBV5-1
J gene: TRBJ1-4
D gene: TRBD1
clone size: NA

CDR3 protein: CATRARDLQETQYF
CDR3 DNA: TGTGCCACCAGGGCTCGGGATCTTCAAGAGACCCAGTACTTC
CDR3 length: 14
V gene: TRBV15
J gene: TRBJ2-5
D gene: NA
clone size: NA